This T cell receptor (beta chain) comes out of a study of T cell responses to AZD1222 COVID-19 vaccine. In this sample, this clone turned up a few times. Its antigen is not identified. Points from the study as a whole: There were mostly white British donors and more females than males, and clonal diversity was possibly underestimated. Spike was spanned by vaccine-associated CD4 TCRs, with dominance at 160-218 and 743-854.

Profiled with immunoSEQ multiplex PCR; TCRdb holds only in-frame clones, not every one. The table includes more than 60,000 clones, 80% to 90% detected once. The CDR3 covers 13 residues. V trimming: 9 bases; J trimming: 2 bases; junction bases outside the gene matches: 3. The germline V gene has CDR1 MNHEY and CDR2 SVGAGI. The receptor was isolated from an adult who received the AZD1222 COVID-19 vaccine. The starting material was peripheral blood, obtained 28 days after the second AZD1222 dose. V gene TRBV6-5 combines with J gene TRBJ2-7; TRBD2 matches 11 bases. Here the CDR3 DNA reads TGTGCCAGTAGACTAGCGGGGCCCTACGAGCAGTACTTC. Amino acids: CASRLAGPYEQYF.